The rows below give T cell receptor beta chains drawn from one sample of a study of T cell changes during pregnancy in multiple sclerosis. Profiled with immunoSEQ multiplex PCR; TCRdb holds only in-frame clones, not every one. The table lists tens of thousands of clones, 88% of them singletons. This material consisted of peripheral blood, taken in the first trimester of pregnancy. The receptors come from a female donor with multiple sclerosis, enrolled in a pregnancy study. Each CDR3 is given with its conserved first and last residue. Fields, in order: D gene, J gene, CDR3 length, clone size, V gene, CDR3 protein, CDR3 DNA. A D gene is named only where the DNA matches it firmly. Clone size is shown for a subset of rows, as once, few, many or a class of expanded clone.

d_gene: TRBD2
j_gene: TRBJ2-1
len: 16
abundance: once
v_gene: TRBV13
CDR3aa: CASSTSGRALRNEQFF
CDR3nt: TGTGCCAGCAGCACCAGCGGGAGGGCCCTACGGAATGAGCAGTTCTTC

d_gene: -
j_gene: TRBJ2-4
len: 13
abundance: -
v_gene: TRBV5-5
CDR3aa: CASRGVGKNIQYF
CDR3nt: TGTGCCAGCAGAGGGGTCGGGAAAAACATTCAGTACTTC

d_gene: -
j_gene: TRBJ2-7
len: 14
abundance: -
v_gene: TRBV30
CDR3aa: CAWSVGGSPYEQYF
CDR3nt: TGTGCCTGGAGTGTAGGCGGGTCCCCCTACGAGCAGTACTTC

d_gene: TRBD2
j_gene: TRBJ2-7
len: 12
abundance: once
v_gene: TRBV29-1
CDR3aa: CSAGTSSVEQYF
CDR3nt: TGCAGCGCTGGGACTAGCAGCGTCGAGCAGTACTTC

d_gene: -
j_gene: TRBJ2-1
len: 14
abundance: -
v_gene: TRBV21-1
CDR3aa: CARPGLAGVHEQFF
CDR3nt: TGTGCCCGTCCGGGACTAGCGGGAGTGCATGAGCAGTTCTTC

d_gene: -
j_gene: TRBJ2-7
len: 15
abundance: -
v_gene: TRBV30
CDR3aa: CAWSVGSGIPYEQYF
CDR3nt: TGTGCCTGGAGCGTGGGTAGCGGAATACCCTACGAGCAGTACTTC

d_gene: -
j_gene: TRBJ2-3
len: 15
abundance: -
v_gene: TRBV7-6
CDR3aa: CASSPAGQSTDTQYF
CDR3nt: TGTGCCAGCAGCCCCGCCGGACAGAGCACAGATACGCAGTATTTT

d_gene: -
j_gene: TRBJ2-1
len: 12
abundance: -
v_gene: TRBV1
CDR3aa: CTSSLELNEQFF
CDR3nt: TGCACCAGCAGCCTCGAACTCAATGAGCAGTTCTTC

d_gene: TRBD2
j_gene: TRBJ2-1
len: 15
abundance: -
v_gene: TRBV27
CDR3aa: CASSLTSAVLNEQFF
CDR3nt: TGTGCCAGCAGCCTTACTAGCGCAGTCCTCAATGAGCAGTTCTTC

d_gene: TRBD2
j_gene: TRBJ2-7
len: 17
abundance: -
v_gene: TRBV28
CDR3aa: CASRGGAGGGGYYEQYF
CDR3nt: TGTGCCAGCAGAGGAGGAGCGGGAGGGGGGGGGTACTACGAGCAGTACTTC

d_gene: TRBD2
j_gene: TRBJ2-7
len: 15
abundance: -
v_gene: TRBV18
CDR3aa: CASSRPGGSSYEQYF
CDR3nt: TGTGCCAGCTCACGCCCCGGGGGGAGCTCCTACGAGCAGTACTTC

d_gene: -
j_gene: TRBJ1-3
len: 16
abundance: once
v_gene: TRBV7-6
CDR3aa: CASSLAGGLTGNTIYF
CDR3nt: TGTGCCAGCAGCTTAGCGGGAGGGTTAACTGGAAACACCATATATTTT

d_gene: TRBD1
j_gene: TRBJ2-1
len: 13
abundance: -
v_gene: TRBV29-1
CDR3aa: CSVDWTGGNEQFF
CDR3nt: TGCAGCGTTGACTGGACAGGGGGGAATGAGCAGTTCTTC

d_gene: TRBD2
j_gene: TRBJ2-1
len: 14
abundance: -
v_gene: TRBV13
CDR3aa: CASSPGLADNEQFF
CDR3nt: TGTGCCAGCAGCCCGGGACTAGCGGACAATGAGCAGTTCTTC

d_gene: TRBD1
j_gene: TRBJ1-4
len: 17
abundance: -
v_gene: TRBV5-1
CDR3aa: CASSLGPAGGKDEKLFF
CDR3nt: TGCGCCAGCAGCTTGGGGCCGGCAGGGGGCAAAGATGAAAAACTGTTTTTT

d_gene: -
j_gene: TRBJ2-7
len: 13
abundance: -
v_gene: TRBV9
CDR3aa: CASSGPTGGEQYF
CDR3nt: TGTGCCAGCAGCGGGCCGACGGGCGGGGAGCAGTACTTC

d_gene: TRBD2
j_gene: TRBJ2-5
len: 15
abundance: -
v_gene: TRBV6-5
CDR3aa: CASTSLSGPQETQYF
CDR3nt: TGTGCCAGCACCAGCCTTAGCGGGCCTCAAGAGACCCAGTACTTC